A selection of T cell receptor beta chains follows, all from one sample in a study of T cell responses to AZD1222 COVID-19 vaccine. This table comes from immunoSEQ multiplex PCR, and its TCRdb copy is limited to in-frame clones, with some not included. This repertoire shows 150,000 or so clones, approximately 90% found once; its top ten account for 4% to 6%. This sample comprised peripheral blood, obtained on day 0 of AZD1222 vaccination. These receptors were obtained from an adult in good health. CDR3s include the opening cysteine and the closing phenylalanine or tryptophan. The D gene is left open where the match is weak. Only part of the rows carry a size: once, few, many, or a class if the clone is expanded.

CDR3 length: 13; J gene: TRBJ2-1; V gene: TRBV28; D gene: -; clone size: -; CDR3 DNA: TGTGCCAGCAGCACAGGGAACTACAATGAGCAGTTCTTC; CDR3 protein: CASSTGNYNEQFF
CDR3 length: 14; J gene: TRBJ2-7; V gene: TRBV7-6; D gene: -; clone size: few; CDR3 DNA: TGTGCCAGCAGCTTAGGCGAGGGGGGCCTTTGGCAGTACTTC; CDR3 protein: CASSLGEGGLWQYF
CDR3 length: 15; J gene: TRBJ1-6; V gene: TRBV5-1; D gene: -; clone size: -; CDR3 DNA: TGCGCCAGCAGCCGGGTCACCGGACCTAATTCACCCCTCCACTTT; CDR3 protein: CASSRVTGPNSPLHF
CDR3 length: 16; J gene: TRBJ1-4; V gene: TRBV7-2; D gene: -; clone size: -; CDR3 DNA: TGTGCCAGCAGCCCAGGACTGGTGGGGGGGGGAGAAAAACTGTTTTTT; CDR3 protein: CASSPGLVGGGEKLFF
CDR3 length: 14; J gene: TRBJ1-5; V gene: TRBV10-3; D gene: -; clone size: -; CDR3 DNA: TGTGCCATCAGTGAGTCGACAGGTAGTCAGCCCCAGCATTTT; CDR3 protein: CAISESTGSQPQHF
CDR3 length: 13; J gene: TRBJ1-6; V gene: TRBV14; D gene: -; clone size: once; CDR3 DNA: TGTGCCAGCAGCCAAGAGGCCGATTCACCCCTCCACTTT; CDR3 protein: CASSQEADSPLHF
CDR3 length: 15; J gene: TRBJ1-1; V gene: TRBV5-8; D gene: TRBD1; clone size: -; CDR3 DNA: TGTGCCAGCAGCTTTCGGACAGGCAGGAACACTGAAGCTTTCTTT; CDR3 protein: CASSFRTGRNTEAFF
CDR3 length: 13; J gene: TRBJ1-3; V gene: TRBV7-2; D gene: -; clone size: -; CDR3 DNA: TGTGCCAGCAGCTTAACCAGGGGTAACACCATATATTTT; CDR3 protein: CASSLTRGNTIYF
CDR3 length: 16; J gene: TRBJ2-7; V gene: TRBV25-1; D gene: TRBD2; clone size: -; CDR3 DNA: TGTGCCAGCAGTGAGTTTTTGGCGGGGGTTCACTACGAGCAGTACTTC; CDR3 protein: CASSEFLAGVHYEQYF
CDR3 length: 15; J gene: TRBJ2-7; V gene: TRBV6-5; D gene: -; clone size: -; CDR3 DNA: TGTGCCAGCAGTTACGGGCTAGCTGTTACCTACGAGCAGTACTTC; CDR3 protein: CASSYGLAVTYEQYF
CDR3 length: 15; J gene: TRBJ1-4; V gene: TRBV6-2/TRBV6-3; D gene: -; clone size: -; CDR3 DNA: TGTGCCAGCAGCGATTCGACAGGCCGAGGGGAAAAACTGTTTTTT; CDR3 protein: CASSDSTGRGEKLFF
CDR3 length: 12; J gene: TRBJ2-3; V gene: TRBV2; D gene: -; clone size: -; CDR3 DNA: TGTGCCAGCAGTGAAGGGGTAGATACGCAGTATTTT; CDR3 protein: CASSEGVDTQYF
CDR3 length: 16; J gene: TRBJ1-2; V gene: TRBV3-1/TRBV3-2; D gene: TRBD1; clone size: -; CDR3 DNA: TGTGCCAGCAGCCAAAGGGGGACAGCGGGTAACTATGGCTACACCTTC; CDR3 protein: CASSQRGTAGNYGYTF
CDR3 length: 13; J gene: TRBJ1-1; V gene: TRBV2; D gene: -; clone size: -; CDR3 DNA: TGTGCCAGCAGTCGGGGGATTGGGGCTGAAGCTTTCTTT; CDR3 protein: CASSRGIGAEAFF
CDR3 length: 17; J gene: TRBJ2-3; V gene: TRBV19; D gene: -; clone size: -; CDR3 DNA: TGTGCCAGTAGTCCTCCACCCCTGATGAGTAGCACAGATACGCAGTATTTT; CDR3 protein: CASSPPPLMSSTDTQYF
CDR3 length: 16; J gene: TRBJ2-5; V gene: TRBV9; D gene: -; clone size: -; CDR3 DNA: TGTGCCAGCAGCGTAGAAGGTGGGGCAAACCAAGAGACCCAGTACTTC; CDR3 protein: CASSVEGGANQETQYF
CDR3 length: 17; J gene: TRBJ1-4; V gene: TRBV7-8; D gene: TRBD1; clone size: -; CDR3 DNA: TGTGCCAGCAGCCGTTACGTGACAGGGACGGCAAGTGAAAAACTGTTTTTT; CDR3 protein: CASSRYVTGTASEKLFF
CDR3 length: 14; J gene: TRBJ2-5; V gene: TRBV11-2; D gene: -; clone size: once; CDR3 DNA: TGTGCCAGCAGCTTACCTCCCCCGCTGGAGACCCAGTACTTC; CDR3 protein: CASSLPPPLETQYF
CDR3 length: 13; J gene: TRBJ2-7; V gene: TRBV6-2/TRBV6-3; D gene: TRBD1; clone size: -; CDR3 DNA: TGTGCCAGCAGTTACCTTGACAGGGACGAGCAGTACTTC; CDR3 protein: CASSYLDRDEQYF
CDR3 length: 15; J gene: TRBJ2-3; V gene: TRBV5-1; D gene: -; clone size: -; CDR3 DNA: TGCGCCAGCAGCTTTACGCAGGGAGTAGGGAATACGCAGTATTTT; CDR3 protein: CASSFTQGVGNTQYF
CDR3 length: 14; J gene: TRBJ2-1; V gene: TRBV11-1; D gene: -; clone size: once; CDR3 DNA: TGTGCCAGCAGACTGGGGCGCAGCGACAATGAGCAGTTCTTC; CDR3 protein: CASRLGRSDNEQFF
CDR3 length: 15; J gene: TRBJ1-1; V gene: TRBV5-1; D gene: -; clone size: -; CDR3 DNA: TGCGCCAGCAGCGAACTAGCGGGGGAGGACACTGAAGCTTTCTTT; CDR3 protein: CASSELAGEDTEAFF
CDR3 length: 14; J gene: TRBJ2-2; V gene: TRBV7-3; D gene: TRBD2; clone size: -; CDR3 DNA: TGTGCCAGCAGCTCGGGACTAGCGTGGGGGGAGCTGTTTTTT; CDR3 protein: CASSSGLAWGELFF
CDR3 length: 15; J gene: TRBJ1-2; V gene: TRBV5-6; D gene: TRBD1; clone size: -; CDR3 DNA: TGTGCCAGCAGCTGGGGGACAGGGCCTCCGTATGGCTACACCTTC; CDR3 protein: CASSWGTGPPYGYTF
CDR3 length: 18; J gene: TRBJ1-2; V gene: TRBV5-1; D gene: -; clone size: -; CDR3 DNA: TGCGCCAGCATGCCCCGGCCCTCCTCCGGGACGGTCAGCCGCGGCTACACCTTC; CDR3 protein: CASMPRPSSGTVSRGYTF
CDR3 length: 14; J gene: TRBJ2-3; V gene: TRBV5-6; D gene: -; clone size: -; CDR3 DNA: TGTGCCAGCAGCTTTAGGGAGACGACAGATACGCAGTATTTT; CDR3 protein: CASSFRETTDTQYF
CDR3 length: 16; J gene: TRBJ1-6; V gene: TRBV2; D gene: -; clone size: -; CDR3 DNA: TGTGCCAGCAACCAGAGGAAAGGGGAAGGTCATTCACCCCTCCACTTT; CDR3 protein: CASNQRKGEGHSPLHF
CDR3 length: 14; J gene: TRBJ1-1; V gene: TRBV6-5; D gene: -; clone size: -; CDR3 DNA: TGTGCCAGCAGAGCGGGGAACTCGAACACTGAAGCTTTCTTT; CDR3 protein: CASRAGNSNTEAFF
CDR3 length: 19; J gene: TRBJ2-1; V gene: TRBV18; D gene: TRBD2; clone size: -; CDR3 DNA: TGTGCCAGCTCTACGACTAGCGGGAGGGCCGTGGGTGGAGACAATGAGCAGTTCTTC; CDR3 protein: CASSTTSGRAVGGDNEQFF
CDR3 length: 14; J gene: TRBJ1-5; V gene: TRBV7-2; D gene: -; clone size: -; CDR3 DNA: TGTGCCAGCAGTCCCGTTGAGGGTTCTCAGCCCCAGCATTTT; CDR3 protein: CASSPVEGSQPQHF
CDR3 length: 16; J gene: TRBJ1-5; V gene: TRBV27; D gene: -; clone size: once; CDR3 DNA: TGTGCCAGCAGTCTCTACAGCCCGCGGGACAATCAGCCCCAGCATTTT; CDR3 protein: CASSLYSPRDNQPQHF
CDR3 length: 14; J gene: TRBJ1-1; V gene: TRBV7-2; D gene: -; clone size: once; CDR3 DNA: TGTGCCAGCAGCTTCATTACAGGGAATACTGAAGCTTTCTTT; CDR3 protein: CASSFITGNTEAFF
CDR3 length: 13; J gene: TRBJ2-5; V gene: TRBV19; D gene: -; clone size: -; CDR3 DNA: TGTGCCAGTGGTGGGGGTCCGCAAGAGACCCAGTACTTC; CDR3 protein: CASGGGPQETQYF
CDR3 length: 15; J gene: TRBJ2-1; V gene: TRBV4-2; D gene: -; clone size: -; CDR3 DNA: TGTGCCAGCAGCCCGAGCATTTACCTTTACAATGAGCAGTTCTTC; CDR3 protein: CASSPSIYLYNEQFF
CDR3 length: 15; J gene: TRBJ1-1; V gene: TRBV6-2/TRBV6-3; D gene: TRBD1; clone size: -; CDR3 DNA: TGTGCCAGCAGTTATCAGGACAGGGCGGATCCTGAAGCTTTCTTT; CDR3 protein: CASSYQDRADPEAFF